This entry lists 18 T cell receptor beta chains sequenced from one sample in a study of T cells in Graves' hyperthyroidism and ophthalmopathy. Researchers took RNA transcripts and amplified the TCR beta CDR3 regions from them. Using the HTBI primer set, a first-round RT-PCR was run on the TCR CDR3. A single record per CDR3 protein comes from TCRdb applying MiXCR to the multiplex PCR reads. The sample holds 490,000 or so distinct CDR3 sequences, 15% to 20% seen once. The sequenced sample was blood. The receptors derive from a woman aged 25 to 39 with Graves' ophthalmopathy.

This clonotype was seen at least ten times. Here the CDR3 DNA reads TGCAGCGTTGTGACGGGAGACACTGAAGCTTTCTTT. It yields the protein CSVVTGDTEAFF. The genes are TRBV29-1 and TRBJ1-1; no reliable D call. Germline lookup yields CDR1 SQVTM and CDR2 ANQGSEA. This CDR3 region has 12 residues. With 4 bases removed from V and 3 bases from J, the gap between germline ends came to 9 bases.

In its sample, this clonotype was seen many times. The chain couples TRBV3-1 to TRBJ1-2; D might be TRBD1 (5 bases). Germline V lookup: CDR1 LGHDT, CDR2 YNNKEL (reference sequence). Trimming pared 4 bases from V and 0 bases from J, leaving 12 bases between. There are 15 residues in the CDR3. In DNA form, the CDR3 reads TGTGCCAGCAGCCCTAGGGGCTCGGCTAACTATGGCTACACCTTC. Residues: CASSPRGSANYGYTF.

This clonotype was seen a handful of times. The V gene is TRBV4-1, the J gene TRBJ1-5; TRBD1 agrees at 7 bases. This CDR3 spans 15 amino acids. J lost 7 bases, V lost 0 bases, and 6 bases had no gene match. Germline V gene lookup returns CDR1 MGHRA and CDR2 YSYEKL. The CDR3 sequence is CASSQDWGRGQPQHF. The CDR3 DNA reads as TGCGCCAGCAGCCAAGATTGGGGCAGGGGGCAGCCCCAGCATTTT.

The CDR3 bases are TGTGCCAGCAGTTTACACAGGGCCTACGAGCAGTACTTC. Amino acids: CASSLHRAYEQYF. The rearrangement joins TRBV6-1 to TRBJ2-7; weak D call: TRBD1 (6 bases). CDR3 length: 13 residues. Germline assignment: CDR1 MNHNS and CDR2 SASEGT. The germline V and J ends were trimmed by 5 bases and 2 bases, with 10 bases remaining between them.

This clonotype was seen repeatedly, ten times or more. The gene calls are TRBV28 and TRBJ2-1, with 8 nucleotides matching TRBD1. This CDR3 comprises 14 residues. CDR1 and CDR2 from the germline V gene are MDHEN and SYDVKM. J lost 7 bases, V lost 5 bases, and 7 bases had no gene match. The CDR3: CASSLRTGRNEQFF. The CDR3 nucleotides read TGTGCCAGCAGTCTCCGGACAGGGAGGAATGAGCAGTTCTTC. The full variable domain, with the rest looked up from reference TRBV28 and TRBJ2-1, is DVKVTQSSRYLVKRTGEKVFLECVQDMDHENMFWYRQDPGLGLRLIYFSYDVKMKEKGDIPEGYSVSREKKERFSLILESASTNQTSMYLCASSLRTGRNEQFFGPGTRLTVL.

This clonotype was counted between two and nine times. This rearrangement joins TRBV11-2 to TRBJ1-1; unclear D gene. The CDR3 is 15 residues long. Trimming stripped 1 base from V and 1 base from J, with 10 bases between. The germline gives CDR1 SGHAT, CDR2 FQNNGV. The CDR3 DNA is TGTGCCAGCAGCTTAGTGGACCTGCCGAACACTGAAGCTTTCTTT. Translating it yields CASSLVDLPNTEAFF.

This clonotype was detected many times. This rearrangement joins TRBV28 to TRBJ2-1; D might be TRBD1 or TRBD2, each matching 5 bases. CDR3 length: 15 residues. CDR1 and CDR2 from the germline V gene are MDHEN and SYDVKM. V gave up 7 bases and J gave up 3 bases, with 16 bases separating them. The chain's CDR3 is CASNPSGRHYNEQFF. CDR3 in DNA: TGTGCCAGCAACCCGTCGGGACGGCACTACAATGAGCAGTTCTTC.

A few counts support this clonotype. The gene calls are TRBV5-8 and TRBJ1-1; D may be TRBD1 (6 bases). The V end was cut by 0 bases, the J end by 4 bases, with 19 bases between. The V gene's germline CDR1 is SGHTS and CDR2 YDEGEE. The length of the CDR3 is 17 residues. As DNA, the CDR3 is TGTGCCAGCAGCTTGGTGGGAGATAACAGGGCGGGCACTGAAGCTTTCTTT. Protein product: CASSLVGDNRAGTEAFF.

This clonotype was recorded many times. V usage is TRBV5-1 and J usage is TRBJ2-5; either TRBD1 or TRBD2 may fit D (6 bases each). CDR3 length: 14 amino acids. Germline V lookup: CDR1 SGHRS, CDR2 YFSETQ. The V gene lost 5 bases and the J gene lost 3 bases, with 14 bases spanning the gap. The CDR3 spells CASSSGGGEETQYF. The CDR3 bases are TGCGCCAGCAGTAGCGGAGGGGGAGAAGAGACCCAGTACTTC.

This clonotype was seen repeatedly, ten times or more. This chain uses TRBV7-8 with TRBJ1-5; TRBD1 aligns across 7 bases. This CDR3 has 15 amino acids. V trimming: 6 bases; J trimming: 2 bases; junction bases outside the gene matches: 7. Germline V gene sequence: CDR1 SGHVS, CDR2 FQNEAQ. The CDR3 DNA reads TGTGCCAGCAGTACCGGGACAGACGGCAATCAGCCCCAGCATTTT. Translating it yields CASSTGTDGNQPQHF.

This clonotype has at least ten counts. The chain links TRBV11-2 to TRBJ2-5, with TRBD1 identical over 9 bases. V lost 5 bases and J lost 5; bases outside the gene matches: 9. Per the germline V gene, CDR1 is SGHAT and CDR2 is FQNNGV. The CDR3 consists of 15 residues. In DNA form, the CDR3 reads TGTGCCAGCAGCCCAGCGGGACAGGGAGGGGAGACCCAGTACTTC. Its protein product is CASSPAGQGGETQYF. Looking up the rest from reference TRBV11-2 and TRBJ2-5 gives the full variable domain: EAGVAQSPRYKIIEKRQSVAFWCNPISGHATLYWYQQILGQGPKLLIQFQNNGVVDDSQLPKDRFSAERLKGVDSTLKIQPAKLEDSAVYLCASSPAGQGGETQYFGPGTRLLVL.

This clonotype was counted ten times or more. V is TRBV28 and J is TRBJ1-4; no clear D. Germline lookup yields CDR1 MDHEN and CDR2 SYDVKM. This CDR3 contains 15 residues. V was trimmed by 5 bases and J by 0 bases, leaving 10 bases between them. The CDR3 loop is CASSIKFTTNEKLFF. The CDR3 DNA reads TGTGCCAGCAGTATAAAGTTTACAACTAATGAAAAACTGTTTTTT.

This clonotype appeared many times. This chain connects TRBV20-1 to TRBJ2-3; TRBD2 aligns across 10 bases. Germline trimming cut 6 bases from V and 6 bases from J; bases unmatched to any gene: 12. There are 15 residues in the CDR3. CDR1 is DFQATT, CDR2 SNEGSKA, per germline (reference sequence). The CDR3, as DNA: TGCAGTGCAAAGATGGCTAGCGGGAGTGCGGATACGCAGTATTTT. Translation: CSAKMASGSADTQYF.

This chain uses TRBV20-1 with TRBJ2-7, with TRBD2 matching over 13 bases. After removal of 5 bases from V and 0 bases from J, the junction contained 10 bases not matched to a gene. The germline gives CDR1 DFQATT, CDR2 SNEGSKA (reference sequence). This CDR3 contains 17 residues. CDR3 DNA sequence: TGCAGTGCTTTACTAGCGGGAGGGCCCGCGCGCTCCTACGAGCAGTACTTC. Translated: CSALLAGGPARSYEQYF.

This clonotype has at least ten counts. J is TRBJ2-7 and V is TRBV30; 15 bases fit TRBD2. With 6 bases clipped from V and 2 bases from J, the junction kept 14 bases outside the gene matches. Per the germline V gene, CDR1 is GTSNPN and CDR2 is SVGIG (reference sequence). This CDR3 comprises 18 residues. The CDR3 DNA sequence: TGTGCCTGCGCCGGTGGGGGACTAGCGGGAGGTAGCACCTACGAGCAGTACTTC. Translating gives CACAGGGLAGGSTYEQYF.

The rearrangement uses TRBV6-5 and TRBJ2-7; D ambiguous. V lost 3 bases and J lost 2, with 11 bases in between. There are 14 residues in the CDR3. The V gene's germline CDR1 is MNHEY and CDR2 SVGAGI. CDR3 in amino acids: CASSYLQVPYEQYF. CDR3 bases: TGTGCCAGCAGTTATCTGCAGGTACCCTACGAGCAGTACTTC.

The rearrangement links TRBV24-1 to TRBJ2-7, with TRBD1 identical over 10 bases. This CDR3 has 13 residues. Losses at the gene ends were 9 bases for V and 4 bases for J; bases not matched to a gene: 5. Germline-derived CDR1 and CDR2 are KGHDR and SFDVKD. The CDR3 DNA is TGTGCCACCGCCGCGGGACAGGGGTACGAGCAGTACTTC. Translated: CATAAGQGYEQYF.

This clonotype was seen more than once but under ten times. V gene TRBV2 combines with J gene TRBJ2-2; D gene uncertain. Germline CDR1 and CDR2: SNHLY and FYNNEI. The CDR3 spans 14 residues. V was clipped by 3 bases and J by 6 bases, with 11 bases between them. CDR3 protein: CASSEGRRAGELFF. DNA for the CDR3: TGTGCCAGCAGTGAGGGCAGAAGGGCCGGGGAGCTGTTTTTT.